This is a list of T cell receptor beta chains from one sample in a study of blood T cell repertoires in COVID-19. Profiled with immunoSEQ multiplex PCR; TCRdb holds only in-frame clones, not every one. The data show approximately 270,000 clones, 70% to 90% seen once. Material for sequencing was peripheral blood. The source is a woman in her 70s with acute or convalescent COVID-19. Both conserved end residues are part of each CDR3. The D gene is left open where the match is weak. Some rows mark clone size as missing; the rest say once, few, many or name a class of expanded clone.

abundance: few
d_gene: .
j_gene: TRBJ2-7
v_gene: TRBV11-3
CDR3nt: TGTGCCAGCAGCTCACAGGTCAGCGAGCAGTACTTC
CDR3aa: CASSSQVSEQYF

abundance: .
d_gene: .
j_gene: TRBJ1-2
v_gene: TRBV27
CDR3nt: TGTGCCAGCAGTTGGAGAGCAGGGATGGGAGGCTACACCTTC
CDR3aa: CASSWRAGMGGYTF

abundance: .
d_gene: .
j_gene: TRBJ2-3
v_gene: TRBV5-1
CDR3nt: TGCGCCAGCAGCTTGGCCCGGAGTTTCGGCTCAGATACGCAGTATTTT
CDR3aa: CASSLARSFGSDTQYF

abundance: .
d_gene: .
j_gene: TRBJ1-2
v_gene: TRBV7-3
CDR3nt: TGTGCCAGCAGCTTAACAGGGGGTGGCTATGGCTACACCTTC
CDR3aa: CASSLTGGGYGYTF

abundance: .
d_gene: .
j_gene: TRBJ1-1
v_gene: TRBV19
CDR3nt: TGTGCCAGCAAATCCCGGGACACTTTGGTGAACACTGAAGCTTTCTTT
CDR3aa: CASKSRDTLVNTEAFF

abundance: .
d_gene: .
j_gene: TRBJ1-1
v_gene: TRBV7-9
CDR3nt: TGTGCCAGCAGCTTGATGGGCGAGGGCACTGAAGCTTTCTTT
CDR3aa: CASSLMGEGTEAFF

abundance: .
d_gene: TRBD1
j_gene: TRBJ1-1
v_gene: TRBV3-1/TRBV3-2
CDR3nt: TGTGCCAGCAGCCAAGAGACAGGGGTTCGAAACACTGAAGCTTTCTTT
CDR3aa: CASSQETGVRNTEAFF

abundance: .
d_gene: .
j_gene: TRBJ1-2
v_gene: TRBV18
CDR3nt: TGTGCCAGCTCACCAGACAAGGGGTATGGCTACACCTTC
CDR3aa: CASSPDKGYGYTF

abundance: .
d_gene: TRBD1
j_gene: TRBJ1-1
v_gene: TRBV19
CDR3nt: TGTGCCAGTAGTATAGGGTGGGACAGAAAAGCTTTCTTT
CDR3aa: CASSIGWDRKAFF

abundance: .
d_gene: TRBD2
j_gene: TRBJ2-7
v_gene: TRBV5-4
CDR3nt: TGTGCCAGCAGCTTGCCGGGGGGGGCTGGCGAGCAGTACTTC
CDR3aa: CASSLPGGAGEQYF

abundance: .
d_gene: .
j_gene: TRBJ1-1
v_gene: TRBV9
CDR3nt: TGTGCCAGCAGCGTAGCTATCGGAGCATACGGCACTGAAGCTTTCTTT
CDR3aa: CASSVAIGAYGTEAFF

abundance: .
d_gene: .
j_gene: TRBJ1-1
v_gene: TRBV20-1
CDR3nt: TGCAGTGCTAGAGCAGAATCTGAAGCTTTCTTT
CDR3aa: CSARAESEAFF

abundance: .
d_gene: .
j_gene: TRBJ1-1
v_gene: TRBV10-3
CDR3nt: TGTGCCACCGGACGAGGGAGCCCAGAAGCTTTCTTT
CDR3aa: CATGRGSPEAFF

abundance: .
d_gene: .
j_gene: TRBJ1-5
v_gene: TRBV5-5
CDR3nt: TGTGCCAGCAGCTTGGACGGGTATAGCAATCAGCCCCAGCATTTT
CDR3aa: CASSLDGYSNQPQHF

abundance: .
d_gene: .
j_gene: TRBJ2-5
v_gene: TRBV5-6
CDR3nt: TGTGCCAGCAGCTGGGAACGGGGCCAAGAGACCCAGTACTTC
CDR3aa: CASSWERGQETQYF

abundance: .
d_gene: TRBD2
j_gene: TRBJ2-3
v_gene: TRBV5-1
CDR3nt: TGCGCCAGCAGCGTTAGCGGGGGGAAACCCGATACGCAGTATTTT
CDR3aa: CASSVSGGKPDTQYF

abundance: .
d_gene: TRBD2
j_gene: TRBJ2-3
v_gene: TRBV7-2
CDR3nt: TGTGCCAGCAGCTTGGGCGGGGGGGACTTTTCAGATACGCAGTATTTT
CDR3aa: CASSLGGGDFSDTQYF

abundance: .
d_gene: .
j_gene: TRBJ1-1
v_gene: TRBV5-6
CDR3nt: TGTGCCAGCAGCTTGGGGCGGGGCACTGAAGCTTTCTTT
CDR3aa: CASSLGRGTEAFF

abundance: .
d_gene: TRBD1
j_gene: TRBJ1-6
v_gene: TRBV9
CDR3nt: TGTGCCAGCAGCGCCTACAGGGGTTCTGATAATTCACCCCTCCACTTT
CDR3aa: CASSAYRGSDNSPLHF

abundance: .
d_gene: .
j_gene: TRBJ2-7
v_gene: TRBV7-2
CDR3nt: TGTGCCAGCAGCTTACTTCTCTCCTACGAGCAGTACTTC
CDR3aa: CASSLLLSYEQYF

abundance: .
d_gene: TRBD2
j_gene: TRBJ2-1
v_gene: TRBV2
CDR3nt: TGTGCCAGCAGACCCGGGGGGGCGGCCTACAATGAGCAGTTCTTC
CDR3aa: CASRPGGAAYNEQFF

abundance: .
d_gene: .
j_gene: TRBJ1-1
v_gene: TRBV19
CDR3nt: TGTGCCAGTAGCCAACAGGGTGGGTGGACTGAAGCTTTCTTT
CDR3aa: CASSQQGGWTEAFF

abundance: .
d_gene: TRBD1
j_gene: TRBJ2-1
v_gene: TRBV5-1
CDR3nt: TGCGCCAGCTCATTTCCGGGACAGGGGAATGAGCAGTTCTTC
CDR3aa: CASSFPGQGNEQFF

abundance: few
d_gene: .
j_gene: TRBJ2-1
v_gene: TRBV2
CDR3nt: TGTGCCAGAGCGGACGGGGATTACAATGAGCAGTTCTTC
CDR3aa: CARADGDYNEQFF

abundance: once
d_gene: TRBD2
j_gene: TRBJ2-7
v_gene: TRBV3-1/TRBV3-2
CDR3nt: TGTGCCAGCAGCCGGAGCGGGGGAGCCTACGAGCAGTACTTC
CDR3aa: CASSRSGGAYEQYF

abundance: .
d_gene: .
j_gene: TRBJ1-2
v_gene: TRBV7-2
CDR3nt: TGTGCCAGCAGAATGGGGGGGTATGGCTACACCTTC
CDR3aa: CASRMGGYGYTF

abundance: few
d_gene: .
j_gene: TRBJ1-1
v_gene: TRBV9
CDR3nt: TGTGCCAGCAGCGTAGGGCCAGGGAACACTGAAGCTTTCTTT
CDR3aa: CASSVGPGNTEAFF

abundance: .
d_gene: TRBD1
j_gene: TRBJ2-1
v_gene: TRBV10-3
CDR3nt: TGTGCCATCAGTGACCGCGACAGGGTTGGGTCCTACAATGAGCAGTTCTTC
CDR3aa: CAISDRDRVGSYNEQFF

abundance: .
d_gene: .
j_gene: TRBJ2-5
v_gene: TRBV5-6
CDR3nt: TGTGCCAGCAGCTTGCGCGGGACGGGCCAAGAGACCCAGTACTTC
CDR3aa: CASSLRGTGQETQYF

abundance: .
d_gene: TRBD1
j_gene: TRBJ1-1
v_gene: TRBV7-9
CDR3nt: TGTGCCAGCAGCAGAAGTGACAGGGCCGTCCGTGAAGCTTTCTTT
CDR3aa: CASSRSDRAVREAFF

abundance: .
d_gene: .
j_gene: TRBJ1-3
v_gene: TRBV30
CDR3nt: TGTGCCTGGAGTGGAGATTTTGGAAACACCATATATTTT
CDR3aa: CAWSGDFGNTIYF

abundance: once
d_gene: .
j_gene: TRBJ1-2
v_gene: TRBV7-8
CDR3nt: TGTGCCAGCAGCCCCCTGGCACACCGATATGGCTACACCTTC
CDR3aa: CASSPLAHRYGYTF

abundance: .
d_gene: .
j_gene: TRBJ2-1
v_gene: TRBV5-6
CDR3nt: TGTGCCAGCACCAGAGGGTACAATGAGCAGTTCTTC
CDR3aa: CASTRGYNEQFF

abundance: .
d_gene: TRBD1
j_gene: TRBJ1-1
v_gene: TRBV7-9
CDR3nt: TGTGCCAGCAGCTCCCTAGGGACAGTCAACACTGAAGCTTTCTTT
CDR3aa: CASSSLGTVNTEAFF

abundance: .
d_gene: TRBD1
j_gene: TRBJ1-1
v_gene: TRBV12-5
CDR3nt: TGTGCTAGTGGTTGGGAGGGACAGGGAGAATTAGAAGCTTTCTTT
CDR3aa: CASGWEGQGELEAFF

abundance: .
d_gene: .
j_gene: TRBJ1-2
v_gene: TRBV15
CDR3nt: TGTGCCACCAGCACCGGAACGGGCTATGGCTACACCTTC
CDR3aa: CATSTGTGYGYTF

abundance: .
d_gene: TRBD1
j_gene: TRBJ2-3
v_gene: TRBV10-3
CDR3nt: TGTGCCATCAGTGGCCCCGGGGACAGGGGGAGCACAGATACGCAGTATTTT
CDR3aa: CAISGPGDRGSTDTQYF

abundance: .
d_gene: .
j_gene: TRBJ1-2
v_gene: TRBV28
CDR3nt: TGTGCCAGCAGCGACAGCCTACTATTTTTCAACACTAACTATGGCTACACCTTC
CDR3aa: CASSDSLLFFNTNYGYTF

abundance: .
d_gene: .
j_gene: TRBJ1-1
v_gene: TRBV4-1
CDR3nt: TGCGCCAGCAGCCAACAGGGTCGGATCACTGAAGCTTTCTTT
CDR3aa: CASSQQGRITEAFF

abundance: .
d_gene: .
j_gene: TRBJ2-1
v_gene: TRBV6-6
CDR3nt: TGTGCCAGCAGTTCCTCCAGCGGGTACTACAATGAGCAGTTCTTC
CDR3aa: CASSSSSGYYNEQFF

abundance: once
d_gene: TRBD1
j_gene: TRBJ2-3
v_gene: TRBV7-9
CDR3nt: TGTGCCAGCAGCTTACCTCAGGGGGCAGGGGGAGCAGATACGCAGTATTTT
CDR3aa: CASSLPQGAGGADTQYF

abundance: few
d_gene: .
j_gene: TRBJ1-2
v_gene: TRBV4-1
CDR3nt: TGCGCCAGCAGCCCCTCGGAGGGTACCACCCTGGCGGGCACCTTC
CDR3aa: CASSPSEGTTLAGTF